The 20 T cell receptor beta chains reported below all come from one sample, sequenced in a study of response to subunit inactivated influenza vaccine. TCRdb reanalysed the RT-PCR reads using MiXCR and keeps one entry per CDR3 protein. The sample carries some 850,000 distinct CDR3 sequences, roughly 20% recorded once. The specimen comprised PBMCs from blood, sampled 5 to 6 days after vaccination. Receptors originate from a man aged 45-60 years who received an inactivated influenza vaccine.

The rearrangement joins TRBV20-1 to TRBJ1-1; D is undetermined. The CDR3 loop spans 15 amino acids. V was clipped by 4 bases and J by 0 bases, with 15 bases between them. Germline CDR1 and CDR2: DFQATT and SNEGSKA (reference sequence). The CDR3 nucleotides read TGCAGTGCTACACAGAAAGGACGGATGAACACTGAAGCTTTCTTT. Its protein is CSATQKGRMNTEAFF.

Here the CDR3 reads CASSQGGTETQYF. CDR3 nucleotide sequence: TGCGCCAGCAGCCAAGGTGGGACGGAGACCCAGTACTTC. V gene TRBV4-3 combines with J gene TRBJ2-5; D may be TRBD1 or TRBD2 (5 bases each). The CDR3 is 13 residues long. The V end lost 1 base, the J end lost 5 bases, and 8 bases lay between the germline ends. Germline CDR1 reads LGHNA; CDR2 reads YSLEER.

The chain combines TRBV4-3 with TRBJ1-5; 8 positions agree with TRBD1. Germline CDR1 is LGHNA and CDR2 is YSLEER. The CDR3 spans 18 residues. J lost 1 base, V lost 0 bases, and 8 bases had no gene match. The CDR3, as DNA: TGCGCCAGCAGCCAAGATCCTCCAGGGGGCTCAAGCAATCAGCCCCAGCATTTT. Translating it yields CASSQDPPGGSSNQPQHF.

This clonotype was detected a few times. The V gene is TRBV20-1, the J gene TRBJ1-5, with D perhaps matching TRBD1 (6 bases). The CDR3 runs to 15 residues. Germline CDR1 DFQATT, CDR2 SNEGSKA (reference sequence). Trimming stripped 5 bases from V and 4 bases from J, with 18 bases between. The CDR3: CSAGSGTRQNQPQHF. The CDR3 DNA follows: TGCAGTGCTGGTTCCGGGACAAGGCAGAATCAGCCCCAGCATTTT.

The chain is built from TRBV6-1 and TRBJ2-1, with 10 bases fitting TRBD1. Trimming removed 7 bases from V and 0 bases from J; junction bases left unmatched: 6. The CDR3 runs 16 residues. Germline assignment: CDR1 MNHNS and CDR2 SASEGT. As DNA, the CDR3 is TGTGCCAGCACCATGACAGGGGGCAGCTCCTACAATGAGCAGTTCTTC. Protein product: CASTMTGGSSYNEQFF.

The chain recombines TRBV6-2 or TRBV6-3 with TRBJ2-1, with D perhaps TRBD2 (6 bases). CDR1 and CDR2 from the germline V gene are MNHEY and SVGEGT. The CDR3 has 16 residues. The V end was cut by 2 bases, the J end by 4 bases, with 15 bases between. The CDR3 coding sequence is TGTGCCAGCAGTTACCCTTCGCGGGACCTTTACAATGAGCAGTTCTTC. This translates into CASSYPSRDLYNEQFF.

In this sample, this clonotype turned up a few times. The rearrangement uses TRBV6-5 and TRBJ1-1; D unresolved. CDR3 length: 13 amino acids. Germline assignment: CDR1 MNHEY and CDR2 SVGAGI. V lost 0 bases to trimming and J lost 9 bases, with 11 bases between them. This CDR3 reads CASSYSVGLKAFF. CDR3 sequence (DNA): TGTGCCAGCAGTTACTCGGTCGGACTTAAAGCTTTCTTT.

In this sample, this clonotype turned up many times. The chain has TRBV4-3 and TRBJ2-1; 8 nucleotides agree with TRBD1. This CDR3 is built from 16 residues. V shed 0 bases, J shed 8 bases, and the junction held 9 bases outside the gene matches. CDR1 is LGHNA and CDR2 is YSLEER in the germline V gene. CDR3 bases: TGCGCCAGCAGCCAAGATCTGCAGGGGGCGGGTGATGAGCAGTTCTTC. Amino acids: CASSQDLQGAGDEQFF.

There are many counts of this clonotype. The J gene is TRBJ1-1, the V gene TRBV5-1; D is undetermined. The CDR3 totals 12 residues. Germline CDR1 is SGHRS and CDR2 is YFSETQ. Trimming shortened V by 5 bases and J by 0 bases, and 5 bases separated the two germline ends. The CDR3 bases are TGCGCCAGCAGGGCCTTGAACACTGAAGCTTTCTTT. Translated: CASRALNTEAFF.

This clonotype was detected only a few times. CDR3 DNA sequence: TGCAGCGTCGCCTCAAACACTGAAGCTTTCTTT. This gives the protein CSVASNTEAFF. This sequence joins TRBV29-1 and TRBJ1-1; D ambiguous. Germline-derived CDR1 and CDR2 are SQVTM and ANQGSEA. Between the trimmed V and J ends, which lost 6 bases and 2 bases, there was a span of 7 bases. The CDR3 runs 11 residues.

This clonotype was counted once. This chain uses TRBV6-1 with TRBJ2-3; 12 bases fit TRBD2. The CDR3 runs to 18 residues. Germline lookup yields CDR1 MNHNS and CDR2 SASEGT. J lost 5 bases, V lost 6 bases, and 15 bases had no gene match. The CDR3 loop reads CASRLGLAGRAGGDTQYF. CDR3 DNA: TGTGCCAGCAGACTGGGACTAGCGGGCAGAGCAGGGGGAGATACGCAGTATTTT.

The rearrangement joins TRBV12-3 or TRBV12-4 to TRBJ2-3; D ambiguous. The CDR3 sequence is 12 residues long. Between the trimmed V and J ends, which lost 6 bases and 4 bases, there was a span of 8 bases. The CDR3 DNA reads TGTGCCAGCAGAATTTTTCCAGATACGCAGTATTTT. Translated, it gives CASRIFPDTQYF.

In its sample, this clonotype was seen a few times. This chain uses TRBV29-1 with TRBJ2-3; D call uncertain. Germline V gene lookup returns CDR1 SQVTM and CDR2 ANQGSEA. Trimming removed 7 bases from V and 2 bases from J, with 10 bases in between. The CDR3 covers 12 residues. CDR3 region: CSAHPTTDTQYF. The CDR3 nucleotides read TGCAGCGCTCACCCGACCACAGATACGCAGTATTTT.

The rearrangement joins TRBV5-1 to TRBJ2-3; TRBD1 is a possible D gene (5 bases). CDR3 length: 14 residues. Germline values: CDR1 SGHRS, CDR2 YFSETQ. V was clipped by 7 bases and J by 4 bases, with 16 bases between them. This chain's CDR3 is CASAPFDRADTQYF. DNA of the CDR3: TGCGCCAGCGCCCCTTTTGACAGAGCAGATACGCAGTATTTT.

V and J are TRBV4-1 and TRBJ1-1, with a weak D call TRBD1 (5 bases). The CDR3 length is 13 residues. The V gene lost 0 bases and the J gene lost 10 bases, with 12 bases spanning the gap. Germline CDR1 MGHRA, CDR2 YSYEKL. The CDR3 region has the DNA TGCGCCAGCAGCCAAGATTGGAGGGGATCAGCTTTCTTT. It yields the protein CASSQDWRGSAFF.

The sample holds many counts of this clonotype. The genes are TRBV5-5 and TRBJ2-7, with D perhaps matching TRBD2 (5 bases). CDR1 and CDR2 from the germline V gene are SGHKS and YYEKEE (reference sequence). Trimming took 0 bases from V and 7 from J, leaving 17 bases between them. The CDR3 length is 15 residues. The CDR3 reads CASSLGAPRSGEQYF. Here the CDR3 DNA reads TGTGCCAGCAGCTTGGGGGCCCCGCGGTCGGGGGAGCAGTACTTC.

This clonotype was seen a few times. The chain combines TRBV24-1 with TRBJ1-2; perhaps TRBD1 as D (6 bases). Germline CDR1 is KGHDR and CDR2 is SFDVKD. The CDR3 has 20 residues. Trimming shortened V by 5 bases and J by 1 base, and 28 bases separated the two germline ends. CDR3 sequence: CATSGPRGASGIDLNYGYTF. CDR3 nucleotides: TGTGCCACCAGTGGCCCTCGGGGGGCTAGCGGTATTGATCTTAACTATGGCTACACCTTC.

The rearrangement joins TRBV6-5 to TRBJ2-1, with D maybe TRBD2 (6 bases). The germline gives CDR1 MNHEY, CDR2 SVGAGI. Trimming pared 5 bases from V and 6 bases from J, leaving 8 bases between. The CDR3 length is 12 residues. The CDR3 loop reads CASSRGFNEQFF. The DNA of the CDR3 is TGTGCCAGCAGTCGGGGGTTCAATGAGCAGTTCTTC.

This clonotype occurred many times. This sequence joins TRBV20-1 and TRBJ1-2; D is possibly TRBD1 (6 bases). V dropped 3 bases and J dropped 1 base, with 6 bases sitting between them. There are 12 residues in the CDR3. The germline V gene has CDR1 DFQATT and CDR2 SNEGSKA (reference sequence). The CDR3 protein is CSARDSNYGYTF. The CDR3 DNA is TGCAGTGCTAGGGACAGTAACTATGGCTACACCTTC.

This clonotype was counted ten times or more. CDR3 loop: CASSPLGLGLYNEQFF. CDR3 coding DNA: TGTGCCAGCAGCCCTTTGGGACTAGGTCTCTACAATGAGCAGTTCTTC. The chain couples TRBV9 to TRBJ2-1; 8 bases are a match to TRBD2. This CDR3 has 16 residues. The V segment lost 4 bases and the J segment 3 bases; nucleotides outside the gene matches: 9. The germline V gene has CDR1 SGDLS and CDR2 YYNGEE.